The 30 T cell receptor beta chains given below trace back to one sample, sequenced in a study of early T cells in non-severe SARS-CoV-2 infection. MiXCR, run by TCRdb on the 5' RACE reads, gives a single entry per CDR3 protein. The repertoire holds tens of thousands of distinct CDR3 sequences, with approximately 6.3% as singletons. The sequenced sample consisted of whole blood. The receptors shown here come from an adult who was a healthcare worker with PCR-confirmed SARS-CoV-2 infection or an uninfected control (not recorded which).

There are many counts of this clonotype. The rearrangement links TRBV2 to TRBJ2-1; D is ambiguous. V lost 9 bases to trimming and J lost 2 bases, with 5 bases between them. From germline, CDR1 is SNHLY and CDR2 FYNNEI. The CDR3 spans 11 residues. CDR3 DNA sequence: TGTGCCAGGTCTCCCTACAATGAGCAGTTCTTC. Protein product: CARSPYNEQFF. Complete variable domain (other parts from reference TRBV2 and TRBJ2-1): EPEVTQTPSHQVTQMGQEVILRCVPISNHLYFYWYRQILGQKVEFLVSFYNNEISEKSEIFDDQFSVERPDGSNFTLKIRSTKLEDSAMYFCARSPYNEQFFGPGTRLTVL.

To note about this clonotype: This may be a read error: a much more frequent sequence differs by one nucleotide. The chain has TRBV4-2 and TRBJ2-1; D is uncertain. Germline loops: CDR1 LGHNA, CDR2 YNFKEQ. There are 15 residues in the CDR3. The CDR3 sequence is CVSSQDFETSNEQFF. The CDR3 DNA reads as TGTGTCAGCAGCCAAGACTTCGAGACTTCCAATGAGCAGTTCTTC.

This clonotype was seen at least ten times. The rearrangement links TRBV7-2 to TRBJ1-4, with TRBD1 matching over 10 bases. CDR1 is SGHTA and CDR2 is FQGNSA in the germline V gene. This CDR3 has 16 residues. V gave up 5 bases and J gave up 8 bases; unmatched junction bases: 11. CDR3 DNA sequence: TGTGCCAGCAGCCAAACGAGGACAGGGGGGAGAGAAAAACTGTTTTTT. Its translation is CASSQTRTGGREKLFF.

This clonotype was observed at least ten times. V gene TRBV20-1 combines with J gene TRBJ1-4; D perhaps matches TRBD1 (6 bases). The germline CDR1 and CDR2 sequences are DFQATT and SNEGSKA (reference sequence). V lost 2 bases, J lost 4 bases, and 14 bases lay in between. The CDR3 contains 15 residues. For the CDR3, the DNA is TGCAGTGCTAGATCGTTTGGACAGATTAATGAAAAACTGTTTTTT. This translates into CSARSFGQINEKLFF.

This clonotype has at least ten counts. The chain's CDR3 is CASSLAYDRLSLKGKLFF. CDR3 DNA: TGTGCCAGCAGCTTAGCGTATGACAGGCTTTCCCTTAAGGGAAAACTGTTTTTT. The chain employs TRBV7-6 and TRBJ1-4; possibly TRBD1 for D (6 bases). This CDR3 contains 18 residues. Trimming stripped 0 bases from V and 10 bases from J, with 24 bases between. Germline CDR1 reads SGHVS; CDR2 reads FNYEAQ.

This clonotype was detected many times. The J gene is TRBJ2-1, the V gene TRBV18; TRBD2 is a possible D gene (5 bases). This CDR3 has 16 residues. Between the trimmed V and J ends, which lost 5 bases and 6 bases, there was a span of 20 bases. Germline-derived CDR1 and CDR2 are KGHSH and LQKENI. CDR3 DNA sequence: TGTGCCAGCTCAACTACTCGGGGTCCCATCCGCAATGAGCAGTTCTTC. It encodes CASSTTRGPIRNEQFF.

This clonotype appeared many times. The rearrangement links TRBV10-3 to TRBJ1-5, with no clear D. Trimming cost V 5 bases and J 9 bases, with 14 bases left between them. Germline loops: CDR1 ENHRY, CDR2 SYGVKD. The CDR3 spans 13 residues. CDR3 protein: CAISPDQDMPQHF. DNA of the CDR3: TGTGCCATCAGTCCCGACCAAGACATGCCCCAGCATTTT.

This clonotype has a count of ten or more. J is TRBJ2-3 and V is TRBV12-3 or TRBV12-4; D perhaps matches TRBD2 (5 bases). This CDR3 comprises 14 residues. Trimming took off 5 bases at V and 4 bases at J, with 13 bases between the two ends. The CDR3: CASSTGNSPDTQYF. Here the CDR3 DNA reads TGTGCCAGCAGTACCGGGAACTCGCCAGATACGCAGTATTTT.

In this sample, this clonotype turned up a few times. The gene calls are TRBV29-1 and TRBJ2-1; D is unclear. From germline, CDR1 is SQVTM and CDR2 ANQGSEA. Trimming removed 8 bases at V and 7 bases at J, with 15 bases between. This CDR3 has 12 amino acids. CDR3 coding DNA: TGCAGCCCTCGTTTCGGCGGAAATGAGCAGTTCTTC. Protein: CSPRFGGNEQFF.

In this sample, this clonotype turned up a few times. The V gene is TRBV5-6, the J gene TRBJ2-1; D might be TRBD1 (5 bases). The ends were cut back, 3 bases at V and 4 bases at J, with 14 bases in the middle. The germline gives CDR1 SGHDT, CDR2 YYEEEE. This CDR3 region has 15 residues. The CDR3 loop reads CASSSVLDNYNEQFF. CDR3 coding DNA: TGTGCCAGCAGCTCCGTTCTGGACAATTACAATGAGCAGTTCTTC.

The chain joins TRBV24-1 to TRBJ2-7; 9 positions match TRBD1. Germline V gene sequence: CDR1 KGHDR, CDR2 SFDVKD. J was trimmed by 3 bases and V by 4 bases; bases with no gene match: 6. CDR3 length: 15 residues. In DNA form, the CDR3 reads TGTGCCACCAGTGACCGGGGACAGGGTAACTACGAGCAGTACTTC. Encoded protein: CATSDRGQGNYEQYF.

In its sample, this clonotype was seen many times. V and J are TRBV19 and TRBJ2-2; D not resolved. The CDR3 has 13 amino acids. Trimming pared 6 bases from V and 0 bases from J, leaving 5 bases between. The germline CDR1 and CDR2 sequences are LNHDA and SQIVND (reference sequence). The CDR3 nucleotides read TGTGCCAGTAGCCCTACGAACACCGGGGAGCTGTTTTTT. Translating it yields CASSPTNTGELFF.

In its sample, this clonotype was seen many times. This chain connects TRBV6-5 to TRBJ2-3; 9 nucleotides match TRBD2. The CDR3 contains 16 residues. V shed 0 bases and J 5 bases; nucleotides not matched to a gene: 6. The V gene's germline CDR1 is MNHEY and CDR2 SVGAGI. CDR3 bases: TGTGCCAGCAGTTACTCTTGGGTAGCGGGAGAAGATACGCAGTATTTT. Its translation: CASSYSWVAGEDTQYF.

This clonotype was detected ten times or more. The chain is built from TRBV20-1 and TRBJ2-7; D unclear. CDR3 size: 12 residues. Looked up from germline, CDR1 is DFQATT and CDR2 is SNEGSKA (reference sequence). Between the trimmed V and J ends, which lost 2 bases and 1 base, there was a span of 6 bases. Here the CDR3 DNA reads TGCAGTGCTAGATGGAGTTCCTACGAGCAGTACTTC. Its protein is CSARWSSYEQYF.

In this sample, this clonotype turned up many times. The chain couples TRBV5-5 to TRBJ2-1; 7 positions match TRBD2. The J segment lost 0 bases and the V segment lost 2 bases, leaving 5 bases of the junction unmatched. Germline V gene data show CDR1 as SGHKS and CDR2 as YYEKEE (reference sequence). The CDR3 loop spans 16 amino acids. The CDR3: CASSFPAGASYNEQFF. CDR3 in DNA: TGTGCCAGCAGCTTTCCTGCGGGAGCCTCCTACAATGAGCAGTTCTTC.

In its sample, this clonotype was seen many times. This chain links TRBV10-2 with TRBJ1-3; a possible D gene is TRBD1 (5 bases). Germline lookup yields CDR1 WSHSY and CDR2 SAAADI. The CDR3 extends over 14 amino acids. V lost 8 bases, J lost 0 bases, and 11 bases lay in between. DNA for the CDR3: TGCGCCAGCTGGGAGGGGAGCTCTGGAAACACCATATATTTT. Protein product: CASWEGSSGNTIYF.

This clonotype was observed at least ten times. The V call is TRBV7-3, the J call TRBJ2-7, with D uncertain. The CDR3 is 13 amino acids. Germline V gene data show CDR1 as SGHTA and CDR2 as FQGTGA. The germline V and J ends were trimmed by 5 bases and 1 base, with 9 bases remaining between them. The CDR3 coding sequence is TGTGCCAGCAGCCCCGACACGTCCTACGAGCAGTACTTC. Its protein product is CASSPDTSYEQYF.

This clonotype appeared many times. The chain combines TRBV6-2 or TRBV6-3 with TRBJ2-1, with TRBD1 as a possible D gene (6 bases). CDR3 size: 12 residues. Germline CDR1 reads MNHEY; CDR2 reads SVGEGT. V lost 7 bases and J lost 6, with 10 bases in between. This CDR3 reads CASNDRTNEQFF. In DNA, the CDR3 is TGTGCCAGCAATGACAGGACCAATGAGCAGTTCTTC.

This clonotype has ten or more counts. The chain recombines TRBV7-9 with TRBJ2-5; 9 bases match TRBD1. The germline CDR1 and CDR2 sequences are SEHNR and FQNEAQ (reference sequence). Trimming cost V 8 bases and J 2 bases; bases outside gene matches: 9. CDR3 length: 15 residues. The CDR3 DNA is TGTGCCAGCCACGTAGGGGGACAGGGACAAGAGACCCAGTACTTC. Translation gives CASHVGGQGQETQYF. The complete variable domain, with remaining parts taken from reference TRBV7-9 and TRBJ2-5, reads DTGVSQNPRHKITKRGQNVTFRCDPISEHNRLYWYRQTLGQGPEFLTYFQNEAQLEKSRLLSDRFSAERPKGSFSTLEIQRTEQGDSAMYLCASHVGGQGQETQYFGPGTRLLVL.

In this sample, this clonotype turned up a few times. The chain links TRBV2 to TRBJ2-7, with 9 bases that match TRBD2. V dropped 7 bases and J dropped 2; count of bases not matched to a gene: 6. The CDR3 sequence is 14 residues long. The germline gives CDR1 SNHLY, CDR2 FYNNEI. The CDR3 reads CASNLAGPTYEQYF. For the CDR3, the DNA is TGTGCCAGCAATCTAGCGGGACCTACCTACGAGCAGTACTTC.

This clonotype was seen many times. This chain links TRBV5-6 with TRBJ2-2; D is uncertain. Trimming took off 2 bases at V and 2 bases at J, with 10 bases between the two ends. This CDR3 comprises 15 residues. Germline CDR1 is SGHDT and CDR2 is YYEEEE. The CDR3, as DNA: TGTGCCAGCAGCTTTGGCGGAACCAACACCGGGGAGCTGTTTTTT. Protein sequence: CASSFGGTNTGELFF. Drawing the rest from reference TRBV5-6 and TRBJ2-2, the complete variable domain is DAGVTQSPTHLIKTRGQQVTLRCSPKSGHDTVSWYQQALGQGPQFIFQYYEEEERQRGNFPDRFSGHQFPNYSSELNVNALLLGDSALYLCASSFGGTNTGELFFGEGSRLTVL.

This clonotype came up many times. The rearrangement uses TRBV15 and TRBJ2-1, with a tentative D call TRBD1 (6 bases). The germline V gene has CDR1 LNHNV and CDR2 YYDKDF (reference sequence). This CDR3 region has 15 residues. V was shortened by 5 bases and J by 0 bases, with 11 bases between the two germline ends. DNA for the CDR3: TGTGCCACCAGCGGAACAGGGAGCTCCTACAATGAGCAGTTCTTC. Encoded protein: CATSGTGSSYNEQFF.

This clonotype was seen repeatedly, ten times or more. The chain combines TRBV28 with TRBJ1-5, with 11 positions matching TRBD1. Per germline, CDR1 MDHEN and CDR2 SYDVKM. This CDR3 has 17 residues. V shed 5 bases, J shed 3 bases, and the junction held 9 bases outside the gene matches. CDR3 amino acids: CASSRDRGFPPNQPQHF. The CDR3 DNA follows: TGTGCCAGCAGTAGGGACAGGGGGTTCCCCCCCAATCAGCCCCAGCATTTT.

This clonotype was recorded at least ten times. CDR3 DNA sequence: TGTGCCAGCAGTTTCGCGGGAGACGGGAACATTCAGTACTTC. As protein: CASSFAGDGNIQYF. The genes are TRBV28 and TRBJ2-4; 7 nucleotides agree with TRBD2. The CDR3 extends over 14 amino acids. V was clipped by 3 bases and J by 7 bases; unmatched bases: 6. Per the germline V gene, CDR1 is MDHEN and CDR2 is SYDVKM. Full variable domain (missing parts from reference TRBV28 and TRBJ2-4): DVKVTQSSRYLVKRTGEKVFLECVQDMDHENMFWYRQDPGLGLRLIYFSYDVKMKEKGDIPEGYSVSREKKERFSLILESASTNQTSMYLCASSFAGDGNIQYFGAGTRLSVL.

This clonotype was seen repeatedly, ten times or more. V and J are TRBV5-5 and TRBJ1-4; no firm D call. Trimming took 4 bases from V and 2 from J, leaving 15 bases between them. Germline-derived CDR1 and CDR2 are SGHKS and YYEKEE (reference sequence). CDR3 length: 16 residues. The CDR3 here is CASSQKVWRTNEKLFF. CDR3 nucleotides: TGTGCCAGCAGCCAGAAAGTCTGGCGGACTAATGAAAAACTGTTTTTT.

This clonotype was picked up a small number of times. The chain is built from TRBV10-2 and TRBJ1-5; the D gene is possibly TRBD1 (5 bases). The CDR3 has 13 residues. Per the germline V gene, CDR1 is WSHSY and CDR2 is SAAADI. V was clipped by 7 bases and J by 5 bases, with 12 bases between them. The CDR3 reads CASTQGGDQPQHF. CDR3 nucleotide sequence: TGCGCCAGCACTCAGGGTGGGGATCAGCCCCAGCATTTT.

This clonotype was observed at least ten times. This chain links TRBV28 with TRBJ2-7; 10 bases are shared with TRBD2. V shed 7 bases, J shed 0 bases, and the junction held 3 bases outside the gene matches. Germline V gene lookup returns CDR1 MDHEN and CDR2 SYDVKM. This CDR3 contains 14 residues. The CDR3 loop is CASIRTSGSYEQYF. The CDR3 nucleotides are TGTGCCAGCATCCGGACTAGCGGCTCCTACGAGCAGTACTTC.

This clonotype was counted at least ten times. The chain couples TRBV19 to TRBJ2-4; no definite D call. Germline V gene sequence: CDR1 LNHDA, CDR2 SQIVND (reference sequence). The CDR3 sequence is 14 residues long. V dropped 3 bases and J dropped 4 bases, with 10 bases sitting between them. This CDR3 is CASSMVGEKNIQYF. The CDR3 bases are TGTGCCAGTAGTATGGTGGGTGAGAAAAACATTCAGTACTTC.

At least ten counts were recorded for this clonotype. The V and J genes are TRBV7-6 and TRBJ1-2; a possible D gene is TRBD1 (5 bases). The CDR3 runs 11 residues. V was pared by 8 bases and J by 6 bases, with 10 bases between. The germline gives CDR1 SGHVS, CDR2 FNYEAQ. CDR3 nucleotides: TGTGCCAGCTGGGGGATCCATGGCTACACCTTC. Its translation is CASWGIHGYTF.

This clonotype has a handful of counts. The CDR3 nucleotides read TGTGCCAGTAGGACCGGGACAGTCTTCGCCGGGGAGCTGTTTTTT. Translation: CASRTGTVFAGELFF. The chain links TRBV19 to TRBJ2-2, with 7 nucleotides matching TRBD1. Germline-derived CDR1 and CDR2 are LNHDA and SQIVND (reference sequence). The V gene end was trimmed by 6 bases and the J gene end by 6 bases; junction bases not matched to a gene: 10. This CDR3 has 15 residues.